The sequence of this TCR beta chain was determined in a study of human T cells and chemical hapten exposure. Stated time point: healthy volunteer bleed at 6 weeks. Unfractionated whole blood served as the source for total RNA extraction. TCRdb called the RACE reads again in MiXCR, with one record for every CDR3 protein. The sample has around 80,000 distinct CDR3 sequences, under 10% seen once. Study outcomes and limitations: After DPC sensitization, TCRs above 1 in 1000 frequency showed no change.

In its sample, this clonotype was seen a few times. What it recognizes is unknown. This CDR3 is 15 amino acids long. V trimming: 5 bases; J trimming: 2 bases; junction bases outside the gene matches: 8. Per the germline V gene, CDR1 is SGHRS and CDR2 is YFSETQ. The clonotype was recovered from a male donor in good health. Some clones in this sample may be carry-over from other donors' samples. The chain joins TRBV5-1 to TRBJ2-3; 7 positions match TRBD2. The sample comprised whole blood. In DNA, the CDR3 is TGCGCCAGCAGTCAGTACCGGGAGGTCACAGATACGCAGTATTTT. This encodes CASSQYREVTDTQYF.